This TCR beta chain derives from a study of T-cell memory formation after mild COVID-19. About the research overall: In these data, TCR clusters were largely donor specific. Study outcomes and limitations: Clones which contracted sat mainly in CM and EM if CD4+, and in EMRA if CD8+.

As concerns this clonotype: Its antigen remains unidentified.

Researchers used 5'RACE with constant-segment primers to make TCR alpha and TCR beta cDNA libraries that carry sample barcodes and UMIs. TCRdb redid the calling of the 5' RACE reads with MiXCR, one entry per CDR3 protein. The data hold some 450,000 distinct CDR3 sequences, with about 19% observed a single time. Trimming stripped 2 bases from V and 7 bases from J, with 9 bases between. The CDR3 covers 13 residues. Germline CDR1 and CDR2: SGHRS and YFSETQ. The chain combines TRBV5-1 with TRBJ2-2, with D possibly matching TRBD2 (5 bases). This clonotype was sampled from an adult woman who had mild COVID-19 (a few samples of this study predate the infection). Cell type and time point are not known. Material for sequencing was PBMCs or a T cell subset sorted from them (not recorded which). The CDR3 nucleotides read TGCGCCAGCAGCTTATGGGAGAGCGGGGAGCTGTTTTTT. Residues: CASSLWESGELFF.